The clone carrying this TCR beta chain appeared a few times. This record belongs to a study of blood T cell repertoires in COVID-19. The method was immunoSEQ multiplex PCR; TCRdb's version includes in-frame clones alone and lacks a portion of them. The data hold about 210,000 clones, with approximately 82% observed a single time. CDR1 is MNHEY, CDR2 SVGAGI, per germline. This CDR3 is 16 amino acids long. The J segment lost 4 bases and the V segment lost 4 bases, leaving 4 bases of the junction unmatched. Input material: peripheral blood. The rearrangement joins TRBV6-5 to TRBJ2-1; TRBD2 matches 13 bases. The clonotype was recovered from a woman aged 50 to 65 with acute or convalescent COVID-19. In nucleotides, the CDR3 is TGTGCCAGCAGTTTAAAGGGACTAGCGGGGTACAATGAGCAGTTCTTC. Its translation is CASSLKGLAGYNEQFF.